This T cell receptor beta chain was obtained from a study of T cell repertoires in cytomegalovirus infection. The overall study: Recently described HLA-C-restricted plus well-studied HLA-B-restricted CMV epitopes were used. Matching HLA type, along with CMV infection, was indicated by public TCR beta signatures.

The CDR3 spans 14 residues. CDR1 is DFQATT and CDR2 is SNEGSKA in the germline V gene (reference sequence). V was shortened by 0 bases and J by 1 base, with 9 bases between the two germline ends. As concerns this clonotype: Its antigen is unidentified.

TCRdb passed the reads through MiXCR, listing each CDR3 protein once. This sample carries fewer than 850,000 distinct CDR3 sequences, 25% to 30% of them seen once, and the ten largest clones take around 12%. This receptor was identified in a human donor in good health (CMV status not recorded). Some clones in this sample may be carry-over from other donors' samples. This rearrangement joins TRBV20-1 to TRBJ1-1; no reliable D call. The source was cultured CD8+ T cells from PBMCs, collected from culture after CMV antigen stimulation. In DNA, the CDR3 is TGCAGTGCTAGAGATAAGCGGGGGAACACTGAAGCTTTCTTT. Its translation: CSARDKRGNTEAFF.